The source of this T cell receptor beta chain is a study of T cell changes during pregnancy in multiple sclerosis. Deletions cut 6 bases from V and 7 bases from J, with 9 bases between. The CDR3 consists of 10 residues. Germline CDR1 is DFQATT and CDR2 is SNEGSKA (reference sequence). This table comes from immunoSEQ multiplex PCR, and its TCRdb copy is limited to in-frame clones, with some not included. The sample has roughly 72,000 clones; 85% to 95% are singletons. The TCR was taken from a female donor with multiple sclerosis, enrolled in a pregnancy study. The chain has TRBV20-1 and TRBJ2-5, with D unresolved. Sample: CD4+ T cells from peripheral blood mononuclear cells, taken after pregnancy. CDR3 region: CSAHLGTQYF. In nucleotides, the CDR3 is TGCAGTGCCCATCTCGGGACCCAGTACTTC.